This T cell receptor beta chain was identified during a study of chemoradiotherapy in HPV16-positive cancers. General observations from the study: HPV-specific T cells were functionally defined from only two HPV16-positive patients. In HPV16-positive patients, HPV-responsive T-cell expansion tracked better recurrence-free survival.

The data were produced by immunoSEQ multiplex PCR, yet TCRdb's version contains in-frame clones alone and is incomplete. The data contain tens of thousands of clones, 88% of them singletons. Comment on this clone: Its cognate antigen is unknown.

The V gene lost 3 bases and the J gene lost 0 bases, with 18 bases spanning the gap. Germline values: CDR1 LNHDA, CDR2 SQIVND (reference sequence). The CDR3 has 18 amino acids. The chain couples TRBV19 to TRBJ1-5; D uncertain. This TCR derives from a human donor with HPV-associated anogenital cancer. The source material was blood, sampled from a patient who underwent chemoradiotherapy. This CDR3 is CASSMALGKPNSNQPQHF. The CDR3 DNA reads TGTGCCAGTAGTATGGCGTTGGGCAAACCGAATAGCAATCAGCCCCAGCATTTT.